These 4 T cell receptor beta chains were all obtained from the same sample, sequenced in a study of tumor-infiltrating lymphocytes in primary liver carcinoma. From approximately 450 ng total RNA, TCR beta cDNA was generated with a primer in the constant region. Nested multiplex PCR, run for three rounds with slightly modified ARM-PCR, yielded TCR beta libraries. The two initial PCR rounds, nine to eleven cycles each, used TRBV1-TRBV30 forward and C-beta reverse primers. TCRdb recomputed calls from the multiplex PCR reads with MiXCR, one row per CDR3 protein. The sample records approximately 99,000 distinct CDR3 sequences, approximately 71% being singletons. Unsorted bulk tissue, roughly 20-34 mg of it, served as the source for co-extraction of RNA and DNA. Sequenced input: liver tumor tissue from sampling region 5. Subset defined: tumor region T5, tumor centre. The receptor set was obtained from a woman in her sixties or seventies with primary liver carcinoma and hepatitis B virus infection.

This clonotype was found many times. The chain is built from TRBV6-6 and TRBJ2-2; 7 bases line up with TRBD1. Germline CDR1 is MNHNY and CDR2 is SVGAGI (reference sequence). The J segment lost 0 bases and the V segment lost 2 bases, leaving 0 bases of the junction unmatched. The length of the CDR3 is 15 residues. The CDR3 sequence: CASSYRGPNTGELFF. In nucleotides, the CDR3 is TGTGCCAGCAGTTACAGGGGGCCGAACACCGGGGAGCTGTTTTTT.

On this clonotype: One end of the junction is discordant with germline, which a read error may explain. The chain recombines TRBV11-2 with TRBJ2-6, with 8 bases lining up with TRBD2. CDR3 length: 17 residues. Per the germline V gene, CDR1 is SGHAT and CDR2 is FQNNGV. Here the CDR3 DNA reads TGTGCCAGCAGCCAGATTAGCGGGAAGTCTGGGGCCAACATCCTGACTTTC. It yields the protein CASSQISGKSGANILTF.

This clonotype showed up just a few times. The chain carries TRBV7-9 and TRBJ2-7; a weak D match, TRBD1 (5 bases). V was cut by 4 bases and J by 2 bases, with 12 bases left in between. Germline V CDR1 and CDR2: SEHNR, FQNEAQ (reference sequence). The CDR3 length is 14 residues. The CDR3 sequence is CASSSQTAPYEQYF. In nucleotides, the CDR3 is TGTGCCAGCAGCTCTCAGACAGCACCCTACGAGCAGTACTTC.

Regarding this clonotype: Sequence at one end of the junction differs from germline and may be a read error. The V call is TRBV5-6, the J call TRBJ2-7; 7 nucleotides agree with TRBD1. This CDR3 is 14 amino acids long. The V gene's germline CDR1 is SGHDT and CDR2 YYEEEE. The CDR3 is CASNLQGVAYEQYF. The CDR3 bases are TGTGCCAGCAACTTGCAGGGGGTTGCCTATGAGCAGTACTTC.